This paragraph reports one T cell receptor (beta chain). The antigen remains undetermined. The CDR3 covers 16 residues. CDR1 and CDR2 (germline): SGHNT, YYREEE (reference sequence). V dropped 3 bases and J dropped 3; count of bases not matched to a gene: 7. The data were obtained in a study of shared clonotypes between healthy human individuals. Whole-study context: CD4 naive and memory got three plates each, CD8 naive two, CD8 memory one. Study conclusions and caveats: A handful of donors showed sharing of approximately 5% of naive CD4 clonotypes. Limited genetic and exposure-history diversity came from having few donors.

TCRdb's table, derived via immunoSEQ multiplex PCR, lists solely in-frame clones and lacks some. Found here are around 1.4 million clones, about 98.5% of them singletons; the top ten hold roughly 0.35%. The receptor comes from a man aged 25-45 years in good health. Material for sequencing was naive CD4+ T cells sorted from blood. Subset given: CD45RA+ positively selected. The chain employs TRBV5-4 and TRBJ2-7; 12 bases line up with TRBD2. CDR3 protein: CASSSRTSGTSYEQYF. The CDR3 nucleotides are TGTGCCAGCAGCTCCCGGACTAGCGGGACGAGCTACGAGCAGTACTTC.